These 24 T cell receptor beta chains were all obtained from the same sample, sequenced in a study of PD-L1 blockade in urothelial cancer. TCRdb keeps only in-frame clones here, not all; method: immunoSEQ multiplex PCR. The table records about 37,000 clones, approximately 80% of them present only once. Specified time point: pretreatment peripheral blood. Here the sequenced sample was PBMCs, taken around atezolizumab (anti-PD-L1) treatment. These receptors all stem from a man between 60 and 75 years old with urothelial cancer.

This clone was seen only once. The V gene is TRBV5-4, the J gene TRBJ2-2; 11 bases agree with TRBD2. Germline CDR1 SGHNT, CDR2 YYREEE (reference sequence). The CDR3 has 16 amino acids. Trimming cost V 2 bases and J 5 bases; bases outside gene matches: 5. CDR3 sequence reads: CASSFLAGGSTGELFF. In DNA, the CDR3 is TGTGCCAGCAGCTTTCTAGCGGGAGGATCGACCGGGGAGCTGTTTTTT.

The chain joins TRBV6-5 to TRBJ2-6; possible D gene TRBD2, 5 bases. Germline loops: CDR1 MNHEY, CDR2 SVGAGI. V was trimmed by 6 bases and J by 0 bases, leaving 9 bases between them. The CDR3 has 15 amino acids. CDR3 coding DNA: TGTGCCAGCAGGGGAACTAGCTCTGGGGCCAACGTCCTGACTTTC. Translating gives CASRGTSSGANVLTF.

This chain uses TRBV23-1 with TRBJ2-1; 10 bases are shared with TRBD1. TRBV23-1 is marked as an open reading frame, function uncertain. The V segment lost 2 bases and the J segment 7 bases; nucleotides outside the gene matches: 11. There are 17 residues in the CDR3. In DNA, the CDR3 is TGCGCCAGCAGTCAAAAATTAAGCGGACAGGGGGTAAATGAGCAGTTCTTC. Its protein product is CASSQKLSGQGVNEQFF.

The V gene is TRBV29-1, the J gene TRBJ2-7; TRBD2 might be the D (6 bases). V lost 7 bases and J 0 bases, leaving 22 bases between the germline ends. The germline gives CDR1 SQVTM, CDR2 ANQGSEA. The CDR3 totals 16 residues. CDR3 region: CSAPGLAHISSYEQYF. The CDR3 DNA reads as TGCAGCGCCCCGGGACTGGCCCATATCAGCTCCTACGAGCAGTACTTC.

J is TRBJ1-5 and V is TRBV6-5, with D possibly matching TRBD1 (5 bases). The CDR3 totals 14 residues. V was clipped by 6 bases and J by 1 base, with 10 bases between them. In germline, CDR1 is MNHEY, CDR2 SVGAGI. CDR3 loop: CASRDSLSNQPQHF. The CDR3 DNA reads TGTGCCAGCAGAGACAGCCTAAGCAATCAGCCCCAGCATTTT.

This clone was detected only once. This rearrangement joins TRBV6-1 to TRBJ1-1; 8 nucleotides line up with TRBD1. With 3 bases clipped from V and 11 bases from J, the junction kept 8 bases outside the gene matches. The CDR3 is made up of 13 amino acids. From germline, CDR1 is MNHNS and CDR2 SASEGT. The CDR3 sequence is CASSEGQASGAFF. The CDR3 DNA follows: TGTGCCAGCAGTGAGGGACAGGCATCTGGGGCTTTCTTT.

The V and J genes are TRBV5-1 and TRBJ2-1; 7 nucleotides agree with TRBD2. Germline loops: CDR1 SGHRS, CDR2 YFSETQ. The CDR3 runs to 15 residues. The V and J ends lost 0 bases and 2 bases, in that order; junction bases with no gene match: 2. Written as DNA, the CDR3 is TGCGCCAGCAGCTTGGCTAGCGGAACCTACAATGAGCAGTTCTTC. This gives the protein CASSLASGTYNEQFF.

The chain combines TRBV6-5 with TRBJ2-7, with TRBD1 matching over 9 bases. This CDR3 spans 14 amino acids. J was trimmed by 6 bases and V by 6 bases; bases with no gene match: 9. Germline loops: CDR1 MNHEY, CDR2 SVGAGI. The CDR3 protein is CASRGDRVGLEQYF. DNA of the CDR3: TGTGCCAGCAGAGGGGACAGGGTGGGACTCGAGCAGTACTTC.

This clone was recorded a few times. This chain joins TRBV11-2 and TRBJ2-7; 7 nucleotides agree with TRBD2. Germline trimming cut 5 bases from V and 6 bases from J; bases unmatched to any gene: 13. The CDR3 covers 15 residues. CDR1 and CDR2 from the germline V gene are SGHAT and FQNNGV. The CDR3 DNA reads as TGTGCCAGCAGCGACTTGACTAGCTTTTCATCCGAGCAGTACTTC. Translated: CASSDLTSFSSEQYF.

The CDR3 loop is CASSHPELVGYTF. The CDR3 region has the DNA TGTGCCAGCAGCCACCCGGAGCTGGTGGGCTACACCTTC. This chain joins TRBV13 and TRBJ1-2; no clear D. CDR1 PRHDT and CDR2 FYEKMQ come from the germline V gene (reference sequence). Trimming removed 5 bases from V and 8 bases from J, with 15 bases in between. The CDR3 consists of 13 residues.

This chain links TRBV5-1 with TRBJ2-1; TRBD1 is a possible D gene (5 bases). Germline CDR1 and CDR2: SGHRS and YFSETQ. The V end was cut by 3 bases, the J end by 7 bases, with 17 bases between. The CDR3 contains 15 residues. CDR3 amino acids: CASSSIQGFKNEQFF. DNA for the CDR3: TGCGCCAGCAGCTCGATCCAGGGTTTTAAGAATGAGCAGTTCTTC.

The chain has TRBV28 and TRBJ1-1, with D perhaps matching TRBD1 (5 bases). The ends were cut back, 7 bases at V and 4 bases at J, with 19 bases in the middle. This CDR3 has 15 residues. CDR1 MDHEN and CDR2 SYDVKM come from the germline V gene. The CDR3 bases are TGTGCCAGCACCCCCCCGGGGGGACGAGGCACTGAAGCTTTCTTT. Protein: CASTPPGGRGTEAFF.

This rearrangement joins TRBV15 to TRBJ1-5, with D perhaps matching TRBD1 (5 bases). Between the trimmed V and J ends, which lost 9 bases and 4 bases, there was a span of 10 bases. The CDR3 length is 12 residues. Per germline, CDR1 LNHNV and CDR2 YYDKDF (reference sequence). DNA of the CDR3: TGTGCCACAACAAAGGGGAATCAGCCCCAGCATTTT. The encoded protein is CATTKGNQPQHF.

The genes are TRBV2 and TRBJ1-2, with 10 bases lining up with TRBD1. V lost 5 bases and J lost 3; bases outside the gene matches: 6. Germline V CDR1 and CDR2: SNHLY, FYNNEI. The CDR3 contains 15 residues. Written as DNA, the CDR3 is TGTGCCAGCAGTCCGCGGGACAGGGGTCACTATGGCTACACCTTC. This codes for CASSPRDRGHYGYTF.

The chain couples TRBV7-2 to TRBJ2-3; 9 bases line up with TRBD2. V shed 7 bases and J 0 bases; nucleotides not matched to a gene: 5. The CDR3 extends over 15 amino acids. Germline V gives CDR1 SGHTA, CDR2 FQGNSA. CDR3 residues: CASTTSGLSTDTQYF. The DNA of the CDR3 is TGTGCCAGCACGACTAGCGGCCTTAGCACAGATACGCAGTATTTT.

V is TRBV6-5 and J is TRBJ2-7; no firm D call. The V and J ends lost 4 bases and 4 bases respectively, with 14 bases between them. Looked up from germline, CDR1 is MNHEY and CDR2 is SVGAGI. There are 14 residues in the CDR3. The CDR3: CASSLSTGRYEQYF. CDR3 sequence (DNA): TGTGCCAGCAGTTTATCGACGGGTAGATACGAGCAGTACTTC.

CDR3 in amino acids: CASKSETQYF. CDR3 in DNA: TGTGCCAGCAAATCGGAGACCCAGTACTTC. The chain combines TRBV6-1 with TRBJ2-5, with D uncertain. Germline CDR1 and CDR2: MNHNS and SASEGT. The CDR3 runs 10 residues. The V gene lost 7 bases and the J gene lost 5 bases, with 5 bases spanning the gap.

J is TRBJ1-1 and V is TRBV25-1; 8 positions agree with TRBD1. Germline loops: CDR1 MGHDK, CDR2 SYGVNS. V gave up 0 bases and J gave up 0 bases; unmatched junction bases: 6. This CDR3 has 17 residues. The CDR3 nucleotides are TGTGCCAGCAGTGAATATGGGGCAGGGGGCATGAACACTGAAGCTTTCTTT. It translates to CASSEYGAGGMNTEAFF.

The CDR3 DNA reads TGCAGCGTTTCCTACAGGGGCGGTACTGAAGCTTTCTTT. Translating gives CSVSYRGGTEAFF. This chain connects TRBV29-1 to TRBJ1-1, with 7 bases fitting TRBD1. The CDR3 consists of 13 residues. CDR1 SQVTM and CDR2 ANQGSEA come from the germline V gene. V lost 5 bases and J lost 5; bases outside the gene matches: 8. The variable domain in full, with the rest retrieved from reference TRBV29-1 and TRBJ1-1, is SAVISQKPSRDICQRGTSLTIQCQVDSQVTMMFWYRQQPGQSLTLIATANQGSEATYESGFVIDKFPISRPNLTFSTLTVSNMSPEDSSIYLCSVSYRGGTEAFFGQGTRLTVV.

V is TRBV29-1 and J is TRBJ1-5; TRBD1 matches at 8 bases. V was clipped by 4 bases and J by 0 bases; unmatched bases: 11. This CDR3 region has 17 residues. Looked up from germline, CDR1 is SQVTM and CDR2 is ANQGSEA. The CDR3 nucleotides are TGCAGCGTTGGAGGGACAGGAGGATTTCCTAGCAATCAGCCCCAGCATTTT. This encodes CSVGGTGGFPSNQPQHF.

V usage is TRBV29-1 and J usage is TRBJ2-7; a possible D gene is TRBD1 (5 bases). Per germline, CDR1 SQVTM and CDR2 ANQGSEA. The CDR3 is made up of 11 amino acids. Deletions cut 3 bases from V and 7 bases from J, with 10 bases between. CDR3 DNA: TGCAGCGTTGAGTTTAGGACAGAGCAGTACTTC. Its protein is CSVEFRTEQYF.

The CDR3 loop reads CASSRLAGEFEQFF. The CDR3 DNA sequence: TGTGCCAGCAGTAGACTAGCGGGAGAGTTTGAGCAGTTCTTC. The chain combines TRBV2 with TRBJ2-1, with 12 nucleotides matching TRBD2. Germline V gene lookup returns CDR1 SNHLY and CDR2 FYNNEI. The V and J ends lost 5 bases and 9 bases, in that order; junction bases with no gene match: 5. This CDR3 spans 14 amino acids.

The chain employs TRBV29-1 and TRBJ1-2; maybe TRBD1 (5 bases). The CDR3 runs to 12 residues. Trimming pared 4 bases from V and 2 bases from J, leaving 8 bases between. The germline V gene encodes CDR1 SQVTM and CDR2 ANQGSEA. The chain's CDR3 is CSVAQENYGYTF. The CDR3 DNA reads as TGCAGCGTTGCACAGGAAAACTATGGCTACACCTTC. Using reference TRBV29-1 and TRBJ1-2 for the parts outside the CDR3, the full variable domain is SAVISQKPSRDICQRGTSLTIQCQVDSQVTMMFWYRQQPGQSLTLIATANQGSEATYESGFVIDKFPISRPNLTFSTLTVSNMSPEDSSIYLCSVAQENYGYTFGSGTRLTVV.

The chain carries TRBV18 and TRBJ1-1, with a weak D call TRBD1 (6 bases). This CDR3 spans 14 amino acids. From germline, CDR1 is KGHSH and CDR2 LQKENI. The ends were cut back, 7 bases at V and 3 bases at J, with 15 bases in the middle. The CDR3 DNA sequence: TGTGCCAGCTTCCACGGGGGGGCGCACACTGAAGCTTTCTTT. It encodes CASFHGGAHTEAFF.